The TCR beta chain under discussion was sequenced for a study of human CD4 T cells and Enterobacteriaceae. Broader study findings: Ex vivo, broadly cross-reactive clonotypes appeared more expanded than specific ones.

Ex vivo total memory CD4+ samples were deeply sequenced, detecting one cell in 200,000. Here immunoSEQ multiplex PCR was the method, and the copy in TCRdb shows in-frame clones only, minus some. Of tens of thousands of clones in the sample, about 82% were seen once. Note on this clone: Its specificity is unknown.

Memory CD4+ T cells were sorted as all CD4+ cells except CD45RA+CCR7+CD95- naive cells, over 98% pure. CD8+, CD14+, CD16+, CD56+, CD19+ and CD25-bright cells were excluded before sorting. V trimming: 5 bases; J trimming: 4 bases; junction bases outside the gene matches: 11. The CDR3 length is 16 residues. Germline loops: CDR1 SGHKS, CDR2 YYEKEE (reference sequence). The genes are TRBV5-5 and TRBJ2-2; 7 bases are shared with TRBD1. Specimen: memory CD4+ T cells from blood. This receptor was identified in a human donor in good health. In nucleotides, the CDR3 is TGTGCCAGCAGTCCTAGACAGGGTAGTGGCACCGGGGAGCTGTTTTTT. It translates to CASSPRQGSGTGELFF.